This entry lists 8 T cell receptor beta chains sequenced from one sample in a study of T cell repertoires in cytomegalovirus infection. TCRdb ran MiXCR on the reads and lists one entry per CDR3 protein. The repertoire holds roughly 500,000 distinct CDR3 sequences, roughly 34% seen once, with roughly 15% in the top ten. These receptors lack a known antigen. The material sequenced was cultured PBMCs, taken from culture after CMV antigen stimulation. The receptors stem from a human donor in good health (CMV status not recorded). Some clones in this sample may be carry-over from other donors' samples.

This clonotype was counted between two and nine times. The CDR3: CASSRGLAGVGNTGELFF. The CDR3 DNA reads as TGTGCCAGCAGCCGGGGACTAGCGGGAGTAGGGAACACCGGGGAGCTGTTTTTT. This chain uses TRBV7-2 with TRBJ2-2; 14 bases line up with TRBD2. In germline, CDR1 is SGHTA, CDR2 FQGNSA. Germline trimming cut 5 bases from V and 1 base from J; bases unmatched to any gene: 6. CDR3 length: 18 residues.

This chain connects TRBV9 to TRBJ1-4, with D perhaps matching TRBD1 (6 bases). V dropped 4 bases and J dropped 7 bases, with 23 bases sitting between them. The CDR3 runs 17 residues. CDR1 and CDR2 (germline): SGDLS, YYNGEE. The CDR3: CASSPAGASRVTEKLFF. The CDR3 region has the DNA TGTGCCAGCAGCCCCGCAGGGGCCAGCCGAGTCACTGAAAAACTGTTTTTT.

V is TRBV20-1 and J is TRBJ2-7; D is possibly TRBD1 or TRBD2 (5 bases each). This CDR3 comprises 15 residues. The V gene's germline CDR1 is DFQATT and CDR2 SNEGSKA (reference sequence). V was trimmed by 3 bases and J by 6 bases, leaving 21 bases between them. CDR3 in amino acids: CSAREIGTRWGEQYF. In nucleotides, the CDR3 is TGCAGTGCTAGGGAGATAGGGACCCGGTGGGGCGAGCAGTACTTC.

The CDR3 DNA reads TGTGCCAGCGGCCTGAGGGACAGGGGATTTATGTGGCTGGGGACTGAAGCTTTCTTT. Translating it yields CASGLRDRGFMWLGTEAFF. This chain uses TRBV28 with TRBJ1-1, with 10 bases lining up with TRBD1. Germline V CDR1 and CDR2: MDHEN, SYDVKM. The V gene end was trimmed by 8 bases and the J gene end by 5 bases; junction bases not matched to a gene: 23. The CDR3 extends over 19 amino acids.

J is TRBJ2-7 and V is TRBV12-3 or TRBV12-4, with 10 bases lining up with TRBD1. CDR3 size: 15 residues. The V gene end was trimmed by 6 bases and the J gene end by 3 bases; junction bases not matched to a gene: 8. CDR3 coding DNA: TGTGCCAGCAGCCAGGACAGGGGGAGTTTCTACGAGCAGTACGTC. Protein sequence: CASSQDRGSFYEQYV.

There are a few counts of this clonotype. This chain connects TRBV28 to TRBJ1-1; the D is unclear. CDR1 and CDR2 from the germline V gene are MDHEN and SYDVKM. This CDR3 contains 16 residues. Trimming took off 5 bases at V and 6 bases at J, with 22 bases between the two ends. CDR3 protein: CASSPPRDTGIPEAFF. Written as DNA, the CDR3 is TGTGCCAGCAGTCCCCCCAGAGACACGGGGATCCCTGAAGCTTTCTTT.

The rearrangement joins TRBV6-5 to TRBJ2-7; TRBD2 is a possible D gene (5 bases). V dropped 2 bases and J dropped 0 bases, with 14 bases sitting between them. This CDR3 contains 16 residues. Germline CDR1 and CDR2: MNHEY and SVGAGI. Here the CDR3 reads CASSYRASPLSYEQYV. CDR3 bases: TGTGCCAGCAGTTACCGGGCTAGCCCTCTCTCCTACGAGCAGTACGTC.

CDR3 residues: CASSFRVKGQETQYF. CDR3 nucleotides: TGTGCCAGCAGTTTCAGGGTTAAGGGGCAAGAGACCCAGTACTTC. The rearrangement uses TRBV27 and TRBJ2-5, with D maybe TRBD1 (5 bases). Trimming took off 3 bases at V and 2 bases at J, with 13 bases between the two ends. Germline assignment: CDR1 MNHEY and CDR2 SMNVEV (reference sequence). CDR3 length: 15 residues.